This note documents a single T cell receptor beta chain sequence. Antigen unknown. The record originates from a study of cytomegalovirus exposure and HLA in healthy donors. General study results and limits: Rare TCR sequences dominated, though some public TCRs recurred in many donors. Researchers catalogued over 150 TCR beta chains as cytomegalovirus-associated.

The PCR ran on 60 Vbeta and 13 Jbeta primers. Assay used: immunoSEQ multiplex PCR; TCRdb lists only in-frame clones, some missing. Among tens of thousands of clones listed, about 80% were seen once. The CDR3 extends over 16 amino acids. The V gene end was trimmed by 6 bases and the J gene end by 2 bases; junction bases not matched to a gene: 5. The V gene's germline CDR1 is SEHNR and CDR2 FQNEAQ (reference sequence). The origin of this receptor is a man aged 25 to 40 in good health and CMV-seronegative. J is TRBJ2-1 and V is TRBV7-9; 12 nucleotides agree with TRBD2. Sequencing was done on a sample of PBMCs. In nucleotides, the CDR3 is TGTGCCAGCAGTTACGGACTAGCGGGACCCTACAATGAGCAGTTCTTC. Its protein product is CASSYGLAGPYNEQFF.